These 21 T cell receptor beta chains share one sample of origin, sequenced in a study of cytomegalovirus exposure and HLA in healthy donors. PCR used 60 Vbeta primers and 13 Jbeta primers. The protocol was immunoSEQ multiplex PCR, while the TCRdb copy is restricted to in-frame clones and leaves out a portion. The sample lists 150,000 to 250,000 clones, approximately 85% occurring once. The sample consisted of PBMCs. The receptors originated from a woman aged 45-59 years in good health and CMV-seronegative.

V usage is TRBV7-8 and J usage is TRBJ2-7, with a tentative D call TRBD1 (5 bases). CDR1 and CDR2 (germline): SGHVS, FQNEAQ. V was pared by 7 bases and J by 2 bases, with 9 bases between. CDR3 size: 12 residues. The CDR3 loop is CASTKDTYEQYF. CDR3 DNA sequence: TGTGCCAGCACCAAGGACACCTACGAGCAGTACTTC.

CDR3 coding DNA: TGTGCCAGCAGTTATGACAGAAATTACGAGCAGTACTTC. Translating gives CASSYDRNYEQYF. The V gene is TRBV6-6, the J gene TRBJ2-7, with a weak D call TRBD1 (5 bases). Trimming cost V 3 bases and J 4 bases, with 10 bases left between them. The CDR3 consists of 13 residues. Germline V gene sequence: CDR1 MNHNY, CDR2 SVGAGI (reference sequence).

CDR3 in amino acids: CASMGDWRKNIQYF. CDR3 coding DNA: TGTGCCAGCATGGGAGACTGGCGTAAAAACATTCAGTACTTC. The chain has TRBV28 and TRBJ2-4, with D possibly TRBD2 on 5 matching bases. Germline V gene data show CDR1 as MDHEN and CDR2 as SYDVKM. This CDR3 contains 14 residues. Trimming stripped 7 bases from V and 4 bases from J, with 14 bases between.

V usage is TRBV30 and J usage is TRBJ2-3, with 7 nucleotides matching TRBD1. The trim removed 2 bases at V and 2 bases at J, leaving 4 bases unmatched. The CDR3 covers 14 residues. Germline lookup yields CDR1 GTSNPN and CDR2 SVGIG (reference sequence). The CDR3 DNA follows: TGTGCCTGGAGTCCGGGACAGACCACAGATACGCAGTATTTT. Its translation is CAWSPGQTTDTQYF.

The V call is TRBV9, the J call TRBJ1-4, with TRBD1 identical over 10 bases. There are 14 residues in the CDR3. Germline values: CDR1 SGDLS, CDR2 YYNGEE. J lost 5 bases, V lost 6 bases, and 4 bases had no gene match. The CDR3 is CASTGQGLNEKLFF. In DNA form, the CDR3 reads TGTGCCAGCACGGGACAGGGGTTGAATGAAAAACTGTTTTTT.

The chain couples TRBV4-2 to TRBJ2-2, with D unresolved. Germline V gene sequence: CDR1 LGHNA, CDR2 YNFKEQ. This CDR3 spans 16 amino acids. V shed 2 bases and J shed 1 base, with 11 bases lying between them. The CDR3 spells CASSQNSRKNTGELFF. The CDR3 region has the DNA TGTGCCAGCAGCCAAAACTCCAGGAAGAACACCGGGGAGCTGTTTTTT.

The chain carries TRBV7-2 and TRBJ1-1; D gene unclear. Germline V lookup: CDR1 SGHTA, CDR2 FQGNSA. Trimming left V 5 bases short and J 3 bases short, with 10 bases between. The CDR3 has 13 amino acids. The CDR3 sequence: CASSPSKYTEAFF. In nucleotides, the CDR3 is TGTGCCAGCAGCCCCTCTAAGTACACTGAAGCTTTCTTT.

V and J are TRBV6-1 and TRBJ2-1, with 8 nucleotides matching TRBD2. V shed 5 bases and J 8 bases; nucleotides not matched to a gene: 11. Germline V gene data show CDR1 as MNHNS and CDR2 as SASEGT. The CDR3 loop spans 15 amino acids. The CDR3 sequence is CASSLPGLGGDEQFF. For the CDR3, the DNA is TGTGCCAGCAGTCTACCGGGACTAGGAGGCGATGAGCAGTTCTTC.

V gene TRBV28 combines with J gene TRBJ2-5; a weak D match, TRBD2 (5 bases). The V gene lost 3 bases and the J gene lost 5 bases, with 16 bases spanning the gap. CDR1 and CDR2 (germline): MDHEN, SYDVKM. The CDR3 is made up of 15 amino acids. The CDR3 spells CASSLTKKFGETQYF. As DNA, the CDR3 is TGTGCCAGCAGTTTGACTAAGAAGTTCGGGGAGACCCAGTACTTC.

CDR3 sequence reads: CASSYQPLGAYAEAFF. The CDR3 coding sequence is TGTGCCAGCAGCTACCAACCCCTAGGGGCTTACGCTGAAGCTTTCTTT. V usage is TRBV7-3 and J usage is TRBJ1-1, with D perhaps matching TRBD1 (5 bases). The CDR3 sequence is 16 residues long. Germline V gene data show CDR1 as SGHTA and CDR2 as FQGTGA. Trimming took off 4 bases at V and 6 bases at J, with 21 bases between the two ends.

This clone was found once. The chain combines TRBV18 with TRBJ1-4, with TRBD1 matching over 9 bases. The CDR3 has 14 amino acids. The junction had 6 bases not matched to a gene; V was cut back by 5 bases and J by 8 bases. Germline CDR1 KGHSH, CDR2 LQKENI. The chain's CDR3 is CASSSGQGGEKLFF. As DNA, the CDR3 is TGTGCCAGCTCATCGGGACAGGGTGGCGAAAAACTGTTTTTT.

As for this clone: A junction end diverges from the germline sequence, so it may reflect a read error. This sequence joins TRBV6-6 and TRBJ1-2; weak D call: TRBD1 (5 bases). The CDR3 extends over 12 amino acids. Germline V lookup: CDR1 MNHNY, CDR2 SVGAGI (reference sequence). The CDR3 DNA sequence: TGTGCCAGCAGTTACTCTCTACAGGAATCCGCCTTC. This sequence encodes CASSYSLQESAF.

The chain links TRBV5-4 to TRBJ2-1; TRBD1 matches at 8 bases. J gave up 8 bases and V 3 bases, and 10 bases lay outside the gene matches. The length of the CDR3 is 15 residues. The germline V gene encodes CDR1 SGHNT and CDR2 YYREEE (reference sequence). CDR3 residues: CASSSLPGTGDEQFF. The CDR3 bases are TGTGCCAGCAGCTCCCTCCCCGGGACAGGAGATGAGCAGTTCTTC.

The chain is built from TRBV7-9 and TRBJ1-2; D uncertain. This CDR3 has 16 residues. Trimming pared 5 bases from V and 7 bases from J, leaving 23 bases between. From germline, CDR1 is SEHNR and CDR2 FQNEAQ (reference sequence). CDR3 in amino acids: CASSPTSSGPYGGYTF. CDR3 sequence (DNA): TGTGCCAGCAGCCCGACATCTTCCGGCCCATATGGTGGCTACACCTTC.

This clone was picked up one time. The chain links TRBV28 to TRBJ1-2; no reliable D call. The CDR3 is made up of 11 amino acids. Germline V gene lookup returns CDR1 MDHEN and CDR2 SYDVKM. The V gene lost 6 bases and the J gene lost 6 bases, with 8 bases spanning the gap. CDR3 coding DNA: TGTGCCAGCAGAGCCCCCCATGGCTACACCTTC. Translated, it gives CASRAPHGYTF.

This clone has only one observation. The CDR3 here is CASGQGPNYGYTF. CDR3 DNA sequence: TGTGCCAGCGGACAGGGCCCCAACTATGGCTACACCTTC. The J gene is TRBJ1-2, the V gene TRBV27; 8 bases align to TRBD1. V shed 8 bases and J 2 bases; nucleotides not matched to a gene: 4. The CDR3 has 13 amino acids. Per the germline V gene, CDR1 is MNHEY and CDR2 is SMNVEV (reference sequence).

This chain uses TRBV14 with TRBJ1-3; D is unclear. Germline CDR1 reads SGHDN; CDR2 reads FVKESK. CDR3 length: 14 residues. V dropped 4 bases and J dropped 0 bases, with 7 bases sitting between them. The chain's CDR3 is CASSRLVSGNTIYF. The CDR3 region has the DNA TGTGCCAGCAGCCGGCTGGTCTCTGGAAACACCATATATTTT.

This clone was counted a few times. The rearrangement links TRBV2 to TRBJ1-3; D not resolved. Germline CDR1 SNHLY, CDR2 FYNNEI. Trimming stripped 2 bases from V and 4 bases from J, with 9 bases between. There are 14 residues in the CDR3. This CDR3 reads CASSETAEGNTIYF. The CDR3 DNA follows: TGTGCCAGCAGTGAAACAGCGGAGGGAAACACCATATATTTT.

Here the CDR3 reads CASSFFSRGAYNEQFF. The CDR3 coding sequence is TGTGCCAGCAGTTTCTTCTCCCGAGGCGCCTACAATGAGCAGTTCTTC. The V call is TRBV28, the J call TRBJ2-1; D is undetermined. The V gene's germline CDR1 is MDHEN and CDR2 SYDVKM. CDR3 length equals 16 residues. Trimming removed 3 bases from V and 2 bases from J, with 14 bases in between.

The count of this clone is one. The chain has TRBV28 and TRBJ1-6; 8 nucleotides agree with TRBD1. The junction had 6 bases not matched to a gene; V was cut back by 3 bases and J by 8 bases. This CDR3 region has 15 residues. Germline loops: CDR1 MDHEN, CDR2 SYDVKM. CDR3 coding DNA: TGTGCCAGCAGTTTCAGGGGGCGCTTCTATTCACCCCTCCACTTT. Its translation is CASSFRGRFYSPLHF.

The chain is built from TRBV27 and TRBJ1-5; D possibly corresponds to TRBD1 (5 bases). The CDR3 is 14 amino acids. V shed 2 bases and J shed 6 bases, with 11 bases lying between them. Germline loops: CDR1 MNHEY, CDR2 SMNVEV (reference sequence). CDR3 nucleotides: TGTGCCAGCAGTTTACTAGGGGAGGGTCAGCCCCAGCATTTT. As protein: CASSLLGEGQPQHF.